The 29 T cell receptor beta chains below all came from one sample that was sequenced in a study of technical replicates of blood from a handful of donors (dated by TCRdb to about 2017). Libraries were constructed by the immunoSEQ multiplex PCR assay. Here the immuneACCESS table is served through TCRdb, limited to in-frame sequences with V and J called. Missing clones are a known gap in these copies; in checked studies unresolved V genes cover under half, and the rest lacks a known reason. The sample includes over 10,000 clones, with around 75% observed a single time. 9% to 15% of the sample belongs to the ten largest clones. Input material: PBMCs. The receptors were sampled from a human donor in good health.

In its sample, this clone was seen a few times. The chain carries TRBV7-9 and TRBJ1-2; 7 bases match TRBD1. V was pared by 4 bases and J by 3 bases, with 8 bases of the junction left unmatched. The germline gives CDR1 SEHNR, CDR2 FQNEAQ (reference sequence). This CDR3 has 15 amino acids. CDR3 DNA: TGTGCCAGCAGCTCGGTGGACAGGCTTCACTATGGCTACACCTTC. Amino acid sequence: CASSSVDRLHYGYTF.

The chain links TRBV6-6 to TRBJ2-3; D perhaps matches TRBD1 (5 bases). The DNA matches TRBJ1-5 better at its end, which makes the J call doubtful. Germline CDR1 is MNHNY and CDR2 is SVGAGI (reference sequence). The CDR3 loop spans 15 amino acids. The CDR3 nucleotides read TGTGCCAGCAGTTACCAGGGATTGAGTAGCGGGAGTCAGCATTTT. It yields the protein CASSYQGLSSGSQHF.

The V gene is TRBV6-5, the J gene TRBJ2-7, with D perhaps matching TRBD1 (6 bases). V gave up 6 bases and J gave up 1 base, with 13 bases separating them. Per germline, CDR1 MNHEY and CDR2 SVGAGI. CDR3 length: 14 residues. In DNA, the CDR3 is TGTGCCAGCAGCTGGGACATGATGTCCTACGAGCAGTACTTC. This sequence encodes CASSWDMMSYEQYF.

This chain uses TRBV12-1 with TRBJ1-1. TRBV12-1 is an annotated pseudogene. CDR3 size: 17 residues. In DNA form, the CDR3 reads TGTGCCAGCAGCCCTTATCGGGATATCAGGGGAGGGACTGAAGCTTTCTTT. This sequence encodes CASSPYRDIRGGTEAFF.

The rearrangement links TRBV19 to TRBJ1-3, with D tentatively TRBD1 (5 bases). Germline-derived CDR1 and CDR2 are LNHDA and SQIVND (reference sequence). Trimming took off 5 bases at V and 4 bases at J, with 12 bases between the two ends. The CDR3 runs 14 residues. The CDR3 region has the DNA TGTGCCAGTAGTGTCAGGGATACGGGAAACACCATATATTTT. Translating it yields CASSVRDTGNTIYF.

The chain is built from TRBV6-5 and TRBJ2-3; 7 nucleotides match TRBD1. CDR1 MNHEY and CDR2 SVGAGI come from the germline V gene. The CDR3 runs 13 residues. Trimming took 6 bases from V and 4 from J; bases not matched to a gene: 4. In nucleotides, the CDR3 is TGTGCCAGCAGGAAGACAGGGCCAGATACGCAGTATTTT. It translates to CASRKTGPDTQYF.

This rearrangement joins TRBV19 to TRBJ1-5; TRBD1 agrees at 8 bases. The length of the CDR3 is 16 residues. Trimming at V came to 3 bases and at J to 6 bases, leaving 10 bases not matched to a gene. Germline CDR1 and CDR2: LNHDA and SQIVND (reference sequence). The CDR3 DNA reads TGTGCCAGTAGTATGGCCGCAGGGGGCTCGGGTCAGCCCCAGCATTTT. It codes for CASSMAAGGSGQPQHF.

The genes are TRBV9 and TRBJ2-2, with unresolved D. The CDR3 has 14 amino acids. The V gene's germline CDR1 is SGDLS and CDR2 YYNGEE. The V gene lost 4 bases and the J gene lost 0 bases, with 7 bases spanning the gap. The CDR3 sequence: CASSIQTNTGELFF. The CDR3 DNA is TGTGCCAGCAGCATCCAGACGAACACCGGGGAGCTGTTTTTT.

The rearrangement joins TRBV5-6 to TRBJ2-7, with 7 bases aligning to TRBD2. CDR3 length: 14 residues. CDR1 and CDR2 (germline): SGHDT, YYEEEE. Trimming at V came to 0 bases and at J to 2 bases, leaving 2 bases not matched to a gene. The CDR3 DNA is TGTGCCAGCAGCTTGGTTCGGGGGGCCTACGAGCAGTACTTC. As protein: CASSLVRGAYEQYF.

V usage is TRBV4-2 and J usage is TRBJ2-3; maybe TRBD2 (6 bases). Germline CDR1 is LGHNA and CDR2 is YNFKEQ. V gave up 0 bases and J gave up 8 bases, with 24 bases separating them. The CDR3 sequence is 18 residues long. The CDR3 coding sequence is TGTGCCAGCAGCCAAGATTTAATGAGGAGGGGACCGCCCTTTACGCAGTATTTT. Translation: CASSQDLMRRGPPFTQYF.

The DNA for the CDR3 is TGTGCCAGCTCCAGGACAGGGAACACTGAAGCTTTCTTT. This encodes CASSRTGNTEAFF. This chain connects TRBV18 to TRBJ1-1; TRBD1 matches 7 bases. The germline gives CDR1 KGHSH, CDR2 LQKENI. The CDR3 has 13 amino acids. The J segment lost 1 base and the V segment lost 6 bases, leaving 2 bases of the junction unmatched. The full variable domain, with the rest looked up from reference TRBV18 and TRBJ1-1, is NAGVMQNPRHLVRRRGQEARLRCSPMKGHSHVYWYRQLPEEGLKFMVYLQKENIIDESGMPKERFSAEFPKEGPSILRIQQVVRGDSAAYFCASSRTGNTEAFFGQGTRLTVV.

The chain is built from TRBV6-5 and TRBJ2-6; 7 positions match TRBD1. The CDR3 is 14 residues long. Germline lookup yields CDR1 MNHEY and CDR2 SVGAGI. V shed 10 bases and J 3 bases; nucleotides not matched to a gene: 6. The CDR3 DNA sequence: TGTGCCACTATACAGGGGTATGGGGCCAACGTCCTGACTTTC. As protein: CATIQGYGANVLTF.

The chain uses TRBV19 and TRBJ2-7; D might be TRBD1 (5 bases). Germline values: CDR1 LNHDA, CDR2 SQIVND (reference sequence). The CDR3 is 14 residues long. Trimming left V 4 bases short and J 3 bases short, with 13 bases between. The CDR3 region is CASSRQMNLYEQYF. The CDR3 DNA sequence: TGTGCCAGTAGTAGACAGATGAACCTCTACGAGCAGTACTTC.

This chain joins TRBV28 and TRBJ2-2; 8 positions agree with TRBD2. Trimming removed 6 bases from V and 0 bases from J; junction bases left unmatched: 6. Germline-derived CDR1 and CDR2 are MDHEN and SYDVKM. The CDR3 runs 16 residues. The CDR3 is CASRQSGLANTGELFF. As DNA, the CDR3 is TGTGCCAGCAGGCAGTCGGGACTAGCGAACACCGGGGAGCTGTTTTTT. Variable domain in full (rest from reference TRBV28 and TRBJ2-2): DVKVTQSSRYLVKRTGEKVFLECVQDMDHENMFWYRQDPGLGLRLIYFSYDVKMKEKGDIPEGYSVSREKKERFSLILESASTNQTSMYLCASRQSGLANTGELFFGEGSRLTVL.

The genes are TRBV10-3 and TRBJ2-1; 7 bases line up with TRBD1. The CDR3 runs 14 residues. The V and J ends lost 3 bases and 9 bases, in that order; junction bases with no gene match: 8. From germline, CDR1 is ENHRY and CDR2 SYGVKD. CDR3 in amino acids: CAISEGGAAGEQFF. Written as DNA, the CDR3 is TGTGCCATCAGTGAAGGGGGCGCGGCGGGTGAGCAGTTCTTC.

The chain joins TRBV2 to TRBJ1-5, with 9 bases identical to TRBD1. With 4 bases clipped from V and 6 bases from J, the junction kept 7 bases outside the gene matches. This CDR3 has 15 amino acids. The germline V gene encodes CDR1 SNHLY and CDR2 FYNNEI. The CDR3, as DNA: TGTGCCAGCAGTGCGGTACAGGGGGCTGGTCAGCCCCAGCATTTT. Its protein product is CASSAVQGAGQPQHF.

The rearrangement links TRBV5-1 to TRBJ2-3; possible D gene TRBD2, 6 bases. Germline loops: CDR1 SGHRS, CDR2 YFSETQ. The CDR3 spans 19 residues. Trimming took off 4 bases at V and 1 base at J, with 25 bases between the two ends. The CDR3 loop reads CASSAGSPRTIRGTDTQYF. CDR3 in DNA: TGCGCCAGCAGCGCGGGCAGCCCAAGGACTATTAGGGGCACAGATACGCAGTATTTT.

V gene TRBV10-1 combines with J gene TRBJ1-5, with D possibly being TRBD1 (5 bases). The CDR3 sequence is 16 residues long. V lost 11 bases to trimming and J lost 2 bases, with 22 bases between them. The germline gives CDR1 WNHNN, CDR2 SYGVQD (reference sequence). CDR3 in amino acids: CARRTRKGNGNQPQHF. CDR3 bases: TGCGCCCGAAGGACCCGAAAGGGGAATGGCAATCAGCCCCAGCATTTT.

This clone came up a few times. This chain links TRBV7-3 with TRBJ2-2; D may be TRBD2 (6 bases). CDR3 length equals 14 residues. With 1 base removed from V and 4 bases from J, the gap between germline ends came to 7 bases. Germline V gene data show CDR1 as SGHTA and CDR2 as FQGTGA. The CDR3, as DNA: TGTGCCAGCAGCTTAAGGGGGGTCACCGGGGAGCTGTTTTTT. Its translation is CASSLRGVTGELFF.

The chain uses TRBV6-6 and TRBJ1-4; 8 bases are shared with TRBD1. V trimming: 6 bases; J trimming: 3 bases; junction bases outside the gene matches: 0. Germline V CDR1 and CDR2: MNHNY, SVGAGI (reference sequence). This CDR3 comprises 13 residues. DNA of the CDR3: TGTGCCAGCAGACAGGGGGCTAATGAAAAACTGTTTTTT. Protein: CASRQGANEKLFF.

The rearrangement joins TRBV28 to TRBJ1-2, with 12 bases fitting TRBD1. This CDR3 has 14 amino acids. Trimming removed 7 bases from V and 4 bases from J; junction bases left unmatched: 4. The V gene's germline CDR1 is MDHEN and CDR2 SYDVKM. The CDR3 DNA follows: TGTGCCAGCACCAAGGGACAGGGGGCCTATGGCTACACCTTC. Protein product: CASTKGQGAYGYTF.

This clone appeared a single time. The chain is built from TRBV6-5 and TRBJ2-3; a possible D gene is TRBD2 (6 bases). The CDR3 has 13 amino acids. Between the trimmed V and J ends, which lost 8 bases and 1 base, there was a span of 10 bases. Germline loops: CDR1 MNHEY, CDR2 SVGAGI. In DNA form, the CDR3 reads TGTGCCAGCTTCCGGAGGGGCACAGATACGCAGTATTTT. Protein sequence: CASFRRGTDTQYF.

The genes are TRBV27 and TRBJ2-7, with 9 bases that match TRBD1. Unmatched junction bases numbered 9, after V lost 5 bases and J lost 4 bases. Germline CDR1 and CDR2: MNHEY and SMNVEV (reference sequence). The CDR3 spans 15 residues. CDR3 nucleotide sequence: TGTGCCAGCAGTCCCCGGGGACAGGGAGAATACGAGCAGTACTTC. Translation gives CASSPRGQGEYEQYF.

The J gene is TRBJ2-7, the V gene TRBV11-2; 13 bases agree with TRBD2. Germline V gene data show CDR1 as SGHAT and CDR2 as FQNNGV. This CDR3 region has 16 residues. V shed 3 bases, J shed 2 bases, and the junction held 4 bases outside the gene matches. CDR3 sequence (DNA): TGTGCCAGCAGCTTGGGACTAGCGGGGCGCGCCTACGAGCAGTACTTC. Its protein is CASSLGLAGRAYEQYF.

CDR3 nucleotides: TGTGCCAGCAGCCAGGGAAGGGAAACAGATACGCAGTATTTT. Translating it yields CASSQGRETDTQYF. The chain uses TRBV6-4 and TRBJ2-3; D may be TRBD1 (5 bases). Per the germline V gene, CDR1 is MRHNA and CDR2 is SNTAGT. This CDR3 contains 14 residues. V was shortened by 6 bases and J by 3 bases, with 13 bases between the two germline ends.

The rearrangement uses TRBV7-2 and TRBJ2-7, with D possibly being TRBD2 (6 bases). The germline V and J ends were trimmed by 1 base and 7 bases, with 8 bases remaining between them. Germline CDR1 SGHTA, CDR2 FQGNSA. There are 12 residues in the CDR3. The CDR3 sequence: CASSLVAGEQYF. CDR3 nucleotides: TGTGCCAGCAGCTTAGTGGCGGGGGAGCAGTACTTC.

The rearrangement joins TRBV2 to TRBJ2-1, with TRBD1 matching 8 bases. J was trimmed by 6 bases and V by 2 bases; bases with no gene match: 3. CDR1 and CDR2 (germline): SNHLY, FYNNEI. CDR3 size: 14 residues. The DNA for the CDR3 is TGTGCCAGCAGTGAACAGGGGGCTGGCAATGAGCAGTTCTTC. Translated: CASSEQGAGNEQFF.

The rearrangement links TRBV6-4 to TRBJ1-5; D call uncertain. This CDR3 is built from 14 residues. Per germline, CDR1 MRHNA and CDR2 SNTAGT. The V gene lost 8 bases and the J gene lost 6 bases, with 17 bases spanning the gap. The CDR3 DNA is TGTGCCAGCTCCGAATTGCCCGGCGGTCAGCCCCAGCATTTT. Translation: CASSELPGGQPQHF.

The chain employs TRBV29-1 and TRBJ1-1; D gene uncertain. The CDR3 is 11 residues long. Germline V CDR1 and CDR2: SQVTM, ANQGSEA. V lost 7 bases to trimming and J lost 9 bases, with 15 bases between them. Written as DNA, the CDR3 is TGCAGCGGACTACAAAATTCGAAAGCTTTCTTT. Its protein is CSGLQNSKAFF.